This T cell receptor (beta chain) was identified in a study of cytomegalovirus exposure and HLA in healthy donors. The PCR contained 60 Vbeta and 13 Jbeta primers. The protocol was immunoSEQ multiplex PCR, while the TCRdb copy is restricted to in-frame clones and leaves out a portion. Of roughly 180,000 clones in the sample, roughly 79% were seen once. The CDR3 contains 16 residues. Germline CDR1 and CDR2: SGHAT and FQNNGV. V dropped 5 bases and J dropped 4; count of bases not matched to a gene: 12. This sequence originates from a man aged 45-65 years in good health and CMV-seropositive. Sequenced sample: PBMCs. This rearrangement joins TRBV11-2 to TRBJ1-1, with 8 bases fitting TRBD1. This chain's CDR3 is CASSRPVAGGRTEAFF. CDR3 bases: TGTGCCAGCAGCCGTCCCGTAGCAGGGGGCCGCACTGAAGCTTTCTTT.